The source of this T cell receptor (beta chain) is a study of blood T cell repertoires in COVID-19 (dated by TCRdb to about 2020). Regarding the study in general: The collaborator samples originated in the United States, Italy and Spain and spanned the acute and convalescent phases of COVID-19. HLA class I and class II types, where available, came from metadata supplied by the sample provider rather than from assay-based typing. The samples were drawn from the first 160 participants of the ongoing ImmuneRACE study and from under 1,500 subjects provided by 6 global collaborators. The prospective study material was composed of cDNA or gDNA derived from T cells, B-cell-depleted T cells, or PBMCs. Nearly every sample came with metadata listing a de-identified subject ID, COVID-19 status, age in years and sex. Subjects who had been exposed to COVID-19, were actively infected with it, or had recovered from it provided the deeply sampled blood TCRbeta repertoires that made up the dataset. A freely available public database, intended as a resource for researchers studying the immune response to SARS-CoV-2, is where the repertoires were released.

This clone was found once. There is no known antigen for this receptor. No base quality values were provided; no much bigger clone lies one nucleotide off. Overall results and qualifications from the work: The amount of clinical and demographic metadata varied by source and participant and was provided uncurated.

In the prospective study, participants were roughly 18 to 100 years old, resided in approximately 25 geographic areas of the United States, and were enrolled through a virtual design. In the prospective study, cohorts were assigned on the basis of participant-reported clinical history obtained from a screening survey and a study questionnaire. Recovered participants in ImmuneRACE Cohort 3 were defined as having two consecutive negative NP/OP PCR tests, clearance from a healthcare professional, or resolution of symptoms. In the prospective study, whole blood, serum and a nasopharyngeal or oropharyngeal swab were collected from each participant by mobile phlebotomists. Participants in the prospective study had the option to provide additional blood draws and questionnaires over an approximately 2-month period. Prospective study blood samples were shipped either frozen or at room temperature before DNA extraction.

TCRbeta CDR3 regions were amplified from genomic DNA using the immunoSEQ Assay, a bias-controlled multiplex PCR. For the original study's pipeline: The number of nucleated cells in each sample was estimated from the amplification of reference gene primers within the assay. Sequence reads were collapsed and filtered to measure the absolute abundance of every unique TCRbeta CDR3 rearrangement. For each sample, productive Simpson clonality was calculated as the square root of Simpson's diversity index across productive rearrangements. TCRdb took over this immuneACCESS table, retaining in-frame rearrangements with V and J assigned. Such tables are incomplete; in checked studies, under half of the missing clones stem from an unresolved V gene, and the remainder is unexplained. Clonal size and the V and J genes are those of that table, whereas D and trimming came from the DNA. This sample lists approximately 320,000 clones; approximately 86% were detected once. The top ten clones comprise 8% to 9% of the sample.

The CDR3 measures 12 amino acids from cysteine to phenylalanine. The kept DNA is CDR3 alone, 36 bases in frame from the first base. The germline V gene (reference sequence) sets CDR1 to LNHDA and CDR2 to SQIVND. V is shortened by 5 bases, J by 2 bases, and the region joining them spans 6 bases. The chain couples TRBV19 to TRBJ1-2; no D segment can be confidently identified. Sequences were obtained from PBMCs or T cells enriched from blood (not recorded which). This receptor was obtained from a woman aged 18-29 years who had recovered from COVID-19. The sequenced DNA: TGTGCCAGTAGTCCCCGGAACTATGGCTACACCTTC. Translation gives CASSPRNYGYTF.